What follows describes a single TCR beta chain. The antigen is not known. PCR involved 60 Vbeta and 13 Jbeta primers. Method: immunoSEQ multiplex PCR; TCRdb's copy keeps in-frame clones and lacks some. The repertoire holds 170,000 or so clones, with roughly 84% as singletons. This entry is derived from a study of cytomegalovirus exposure and HLA in healthy donors. The study, taken as a whole, reports: Productive status was seen about 90% or about 30% of the time for most TCR beta V segments in an earlier analysis.

There are 15 residues in the CDR3. Germline CDR1 and CDR2: MNHEY and SVGAGI. V gave up 5 bases and J gave up 2 bases, with 16 bases separating them. J is TRBJ2-7 and V is TRBV6-5, with D perhaps TRBD1 (6 bases). Sequenced: PBMCs. The TCR comes from a boy aged 2 to 9 in good health and CMV-seronegative. CDR3 sequence reads: CASSPSDSGAYEQYF. The CDR3 bases are TGTGCCAGCAGTCCCTCGGACAGTGGAGCCTACGAGCAGTACTTC.